Given below is one T cell receptor beta chain in context. Antigen: not known. This sample is part of a study of radiotherapy plus CTLA-4 blockade in lung cancer. Across the study: Objective responses emerged in around 18% of patients, and around 30% attained disease control.

The study, taken as a whole, reports: Best predicting response, reportedly, were early blood T cell clone dynamics, with interferon-beta. Among blood TCR repertoires after radiotherapy plus ipilimumab, tumor-derived clones expanded.

The table came from immunoSEQ multiplex PCR; TCRdb's copy has only in-frame clones and leaves some out. Here the sample spans 45,000 to 55,000 clones, around nine tenths being singletons. Those patients who had chemo-refractory metastatic non-small-cell lung cancer were given focal radiation along with CTLA-4 blockade through ipilimumab. The TCR comes from a human donor with non-small cell lung cancer whose response to radiotherapy plus ipilimumab could not be evaluated. The sequencing used peripheral blood, collected from a patient treated with radiotherapy plus ipilimumab.

The DNA of the CDR3 is TGTGCCAGCAGCTTGGAAGGAGGGGGCGCAGAGACCCAGTACTTC. It codes for CASSLEGGGAETQYF. The rearrangement joins TRBV5-4 to TRBJ2-5; D may be TRBD1 (7 bases). The CDR3 is made up of 15 amino acids. Per germline, CDR1 SGHNT and CDR2 YYREEE (reference sequence). V dropped 0 bases and J dropped 4 bases, with 13 bases sitting between them.